This passage covers 21 T cell receptor beta chains from one sample sequenced in a study of cytomegalovirus exposure and HLA in healthy donors. The PCR used 60 Vbeta and 13 Jbeta primers. Generated by immunoSEQ multiplex PCR, the TCRdb table keeps only in-frame clones and is missing some. The sample comprises over 150,000 clones, 65% to 75% of which are singletons, and under 5% rests with the top ten. The material sequenced was PBMCs. Receptor source: a man in his thirties or forties in good health and CMV-seropositive.

The chain recombines TRBV18 with TRBJ2-4; 16 nucleotides line up with TRBD2. The CDR3 is 20 residues long. The V gene end was trimmed by 0 bases and the J gene end by 0 bases; junction bases not matched to a gene: 5. From germline, CDR1 is KGHSH and CDR2 LQKENI. The CDR3 loop is CASSPPGLAGGLGAKNIQYF. The DNA for the CDR3 is TGTGCCAGCTCACCACCGGGACTAGCGGGAGGGCTGGGAGCCAAAAACATTCAGTACTTC. The full variable domain, completed using reference TRBV18 and TRBJ2-4, is NAGVMQNPRHLVRRRGQEARLRCSPMKGHSHVYWYRQLPEEGLKFMVYLQKENIIDESGMPKERFSAEFPKEGPSILRIQQVVRGDSAAYFCASSPPGLAGGLGAKNIQYFGAGTRLSVL.

V usage is TRBV2 and J usage is TRBJ2-7, with D possibly being TRBD1 (6 bases). The CDR3 covers 13 residues. Between the trimmed V and J ends, which lost 6 bases and 6 bases, there was a span of 15 bases. The V gene's germline CDR1 is SNHLY and CDR2 FYNNEI. The DNA for the CDR3 is TGTGCCAGCAGCAGTACAGGGAAAGGCGAGCAGTACTTC. Translating it yields CASSSTGKGEQYF.

The CDR3 DNA reads as TGTGCCAGCAGCTTAAAGGCAGGACAGGGGGACACTGAAGCTTTCTTT. Amino acid sequence: CASSLKAGQGDTEAFF. J is TRBJ1-1 and V is TRBV7-3, with 10 bases fitting TRBD1. V lost 1 base to trimming and J lost 3 bases; unmatched junction nucleotides: 5. CDR3 length: 16 amino acids. Per germline, CDR1 SGHTA and CDR2 FQGTGA.

CDR3 residues: CASSLAAGLGGYTF. CDR3 DNA: TGTGCCAGCAGCTTAGCGGCGGGCCTGGGAGGCTACACCTTC. The chain has TRBV7-9 and TRBJ1-2; D gene uncertain. The CDR3 totals 14 residues. Germline V gives CDR1 SEHNR, CDR2 FQNEAQ (reference sequence). V was cut by 0 bases and J by 8 bases, with 13 bases left in between.

The chain carries TRBV19 and TRBJ1-2, with D unclear. Germline V gene lookup returns CDR1 LNHDA and CDR2 SQIVND (reference sequence). With 3 bases removed from V and 2 bases from J, the gap between germline ends came to 7 bases. The CDR3 loop spans 13 amino acids. This CDR3 is CASSIGRNYGYTF. The CDR3, as DNA: TGTGCCAGTAGTATTGGCAGAAACTATGGCTACACCTTC. Complete variable domain (other parts from reference TRBV19 and TRBJ1-2): DGGITQSPKYLFRKEGQNVTLSCEQNLNHDAMYWYRQDPGQGLRLIYYSQIVNDFQKGDIAEGYSVSREKKESFPLTVTSAQKNPTAFYLCASSIGRNYGYTFGSGTRLTVV.

The gene calls are TRBV5-8 and TRBJ2-2, with D possibly TRBD1 on 5 matching bases. Trimming cost V 0 bases and J 4 bases, with 16 bases left between them. Germline values: CDR1 SGHTS, CDR2 YDEGEE. The CDR3 covers 17 residues. The CDR3 coding sequence is TGTGCCAGCAGCTTGGCCCCCGGGCAGGGATCCACCGGGGAGCTGTTTTTT. Its translation: CASSLAPGQGSTGELFF.

This clone was recorded a few times. The genes are TRBV27 and TRBJ1-3; a weak D match, TRBD1 (5 bases). CDR1 is MNHEY and CDR2 is SMNVEV in the germline V gene (reference sequence). This CDR3 is 13 amino acids long. V gave up 6 bases and J gave up 4 bases, with 10 bases separating them. In nucleotides, the CDR3 is TGTGCCAGCAGGACGGGGGGGGGAAACACCATATATTTT. Its translation is CASRTGGGNTIYF.

This chain uses TRBV11-1 with TRBJ1-2, with D possibly TRBD1 on 5 matching bases. This CDR3 contains 16 residues. Germline V gene sequence: CDR1 SGHAT, CDR2 FQDESV (reference sequence). Trimming took 3 bases from V and 0 from J, leaving 14 bases between them. CDR3 loop: CASSLTDGFANYGYTF. The DNA of the CDR3 is TGTGCCAGCAGCTTGACAGACGGGTTTGCTAACTATGGCTACACCTTC.

The gene calls are TRBV10-3 and TRBJ2-7; D uncertain. The germline V and J ends were trimmed by 2 bases and 4 bases, with 6 bases remaining between them. Per the germline V gene, CDR1 is ENHRY and CDR2 is SYGVKD. This CDR3 is built from 12 residues. Here the CDR3 reads CAISETVYEQYF. The DNA of the CDR3 is TGTGCCATCAGTGAGACAGTGTACGAGCAGTACTTC.

The chain uses TRBV19 and TRBJ1-5; tentatively, D is TRBD1 (6 bases). This CDR3 spans 15 amino acids. CDR1 LNHDA and CDR2 SQIVND come from the germline V gene (reference sequence). V dropped 1 base and J dropped 5 bases, with 12 bases sitting between them. This CDR3 is CASSIAQGLYQPQHF. CDR3 bases: TGTGCCAGTAGTATAGCACAGGGTTTGTATCAGCCCCAGCATTTT.

The chain has TRBV18 and TRBJ1-5, with a tentative D call TRBD1 (5 bases). Deletions cut 3 bases from V and 4 bases from J, with 13 bases between. This CDR3 is 15 amino acids long. The germline V gene has CDR1 KGHSH and CDR2 LQKENI. CDR3 nucleotide sequence: TGTGCCAGCTCACCCCGCGGGGGGGGTAATCAGCCCCAGCATTTT. This encodes CASSPRGGGNQPQHF. Based on the CDR3 plus reference TRBV18 and TRBJ1-5, the full variable domain is NAGVMQNPRHLVRRRGQEARLRCSPMKGHSHVYWYRQLPEEGLKFMVYLQKENIIDESGMPKERFSAEFPKEGPSILRIQQVVRGDSAAYFCASSPRGGGNQPQHFGDGTRLSIL.

The chain carries TRBV7-3 and TRBJ2-2, with a tentative D call TRBD1 (5 bases). Germline CDR1 reads SGHTA; CDR2 reads FQGTGA. With 6 bases removed from V and 0 bases from J, the gap between germline ends came to 14 bases. The CDR3 has 16 amino acids. The CDR3 DNA reads TGTGCCAGCAGTCCTACCACAGGAGCGAACACCGGGGAGCTGTTTTTT. The encoded protein is CASSPTTGANTGELFF.

The rearrangement links TRBV6-5 to TRBJ2-2; 9 nucleotides align to TRBD1. Germline CDR1 reads MNHEY; CDR2 reads SVGAGI. The CDR3 loop spans 14 amino acids. Trimming removed 6 bases from V and 4 bases from J; junction bases left unmatched: 3. The CDR3 reads CASSLTGGTGELFF. CDR3 sequence (DNA): TGTGCCAGCAGCTTGACAGGGGGCACCGGGGAGCTGTTTTTT.

The chain employs TRBV4-3 and TRBJ1-1, with unresolved D. The CDR3 is made up of 14 amino acids. Germline V gives CDR1 LGHNA, CDR2 YSLEER. Trimming cost V 1 base and J 1 base, with 7 bases left between them. CDR3: CASSQGARNTEAFF. The CDR3 coding sequence is TGCGCCAGCAGCCAAGGGGCGAGGAACACTGAAGCTTTCTTT.

This clone was found a few times. The chain is built from TRBV6-1 and TRBJ2-7; 7 bases match TRBD1. The junction had 2 bases not matched to a gene; V was cut back by 6 bases and J by 0 bases. CDR1 MNHNS and CDR2 SASEGT come from the germline V gene. This CDR3 contains 13 residues. CDR3 DNA sequence: TGTGCCAGCAGGGGACAGAGCTCCTACGAGCAGTACTTC. Its protein is CASRGQSSYEQYF.

This rearrangement joins TRBV7-2 to TRBJ1-4, with a tentative D call TRBD1 (6 bases). The germline gives CDR1 SGHTA, CDR2 FQGNSA. The V gene lost 5 bases and the J gene lost 2 bases, with 12 bases spanning the gap. The CDR3 contains 15 residues. As DNA, the CDR3 is TGTGCCAGCAGCCCCAGGGGTTCCACTAATGAAAAACTGTTTTTT. It encodes CASSPRGSTNEKLFF.

CDR3 coding DNA: TGTGCCAGCAGTCGATCAGGTCATAGCAATCAGCCCCAGCATTTT. Translating gives CASSRSGHSNQPQHF. V and J are TRBV6-6 and TRBJ1-5; D unclear. Trimming took off 5 bases at V and 0 bases at J, with 11 bases between the two ends. The CDR3 runs 15 residues. The V gene's germline CDR1 is MNHNY and CDR2 SVGAGI (reference sequence).

The chain links TRBV7-6 to TRBJ2-1; a weak D match, TRBD2 (6 bases). Trimming took off 1 base at V and 0 bases at J, with 10 bases between the two ends. This CDR3 has 16 amino acids. Germline CDR1 reads SGHVS; CDR2 reads FNYEAQ. CDR3 nucleotide sequence: TGTGCCAGCAGCTTAGAGGCGGGGAGCTCCTACAATGAGCAGTTCTTC. Translated, it gives CASSLEAGSSYNEQFF. Supplemented by reference TRBV7-6 and TRBJ2-1, the full variable domain reads GAGVSQSPRYKVTKRGQDVALRCDPISGHVSLYWYRQALGQGPEFLTYFNYEAQQDKSGLPNDRFSAERPEGSISTLTIQRTEQRDSAMYRCASSLEAGSSYNEQFFGPGTRLTVL.

This chain connects TRBV7-9 to TRBJ1-4; D may be TRBD1 (6 bases). Trimming removed 3 bases from V and 2 bases from J, with 10 bases in between. Germline V gene sequence: CDR1 SEHNR, CDR2 FQNEAQ (reference sequence). The CDR3 spans 15 residues. CDR3 loop: CASSLPTGTNEKLFF. The DNA of the CDR3 is TGTGCCAGCAGCTTGCCGACAGGCACTAATGAAAAACTGTTTTTT.

This clone appeared once. The V gene is TRBV7-2, the J gene TRBJ1-6; D is perhaps TRBD1 (5 bases). CDR3 length: 15 amino acids. The ends were cut back, 3 bases at V and 5 bases at J, with 11 bases in the middle. In germline, CDR1 is SGHTA, CDR2 FQGNSA. CDR3 sequence (DNA): TGTGCCAGCAGCTTTCAGACAGCGAATAATTCACCCCTCCACTTT. This gives the protein CASSFQTANNSPLHF.

The gene calls are TRBV7-2 and TRBJ2-5, with unresolved D. Germline V lookup: CDR1 SGHTA, CDR2 FQGNSA. The CDR3 is 15 residues long. The V end was cut by 0 bases, the J end by 7 bases, with 15 bases between. The CDR3 coding sequence is TGTGCCAGCAGCTTAGCCAACGCGGAGTTGGGGACCCAGTACTTC. It translates to CASSLANAELGTQYF.